This is a list of T cell receptor beta chains from one sample in a study of blood T cell repertoires in COVID-19. The repertoire was sequenced with immunoSEQ multiplex PCR; TCRdb's copy has only in-frame clones and lacks some. The sample carries hundreds of thousands of clones, approximately 80% recorded once. Input material: PBMCs or T cells enriched from blood (not recorded which). Every receptor here comes from an older woman who had recovered from COVID-19. Each CDR3 is given with its conserved first and last residue.

CDR3aa: CATSDPGSDTQYF; j_gene: TRBJ2-3; v_gene: TRBV24-1
CDR3aa: CASSASGGPDTQYF; j_gene: TRBJ2-3; v_gene: TRBV7-3
CDR3aa: CASSLTSGYTGELFF; j_gene: TRBJ2-2; v_gene: TRBV2
CDR3aa: CASRFSGESNQPQHF; j_gene: TRBJ1-5; v_gene: TRBV6-5
CDR3aa: CASSFYGGNTEAFF; j_gene: TRBJ1-1; v_gene: TRBV28
CDR3aa: CASSPQRGVQYF; j_gene: TRBJ2-4; v_gene: TRBV7-2
CDR3aa: CSARLGTEAFF; j_gene: TRBJ1-1; v_gene: TRBV29-1
CDR3aa: CASSLEQSYEQYF; j_gene: TRBJ2-7; v_gene: TRBV5-1
CDR3aa: CASSVTGTGGGYGYTF; j_gene: TRBJ1-2; v_gene: TRBV7-9
CDR3aa: CASSRTSFKGGLGSGTEAFF; j_gene: TRBJ1-1; v_gene: TRBV19
CDR3aa: CAISGDGRAGEQYF; j_gene: TRBJ2-7; v_gene: TRBV10-3
CDR3aa: CASSNVVGSQETQYF; j_gene: TRBJ2-5; v_gene: TRBV4-3
CDR3aa: CASSFWSYEQYF; j_gene: TRBJ2-7; v_gene: TRBV13
CDR3aa: CASSQGWSGKEGEKLFF; j_gene: TRBJ1-4; v_gene: TRBV3-1/TRBV3-2
CDR3aa: CASSLRTANTEAFF; j_gene: TRBJ1-1; v_gene: TRBV4-2
CDR3aa: CASSHGDFSFNYGYTF; j_gene: TRBJ1-2; v_gene: TRBV18
CDR3aa: CASSRSGSTETQYF; j_gene: TRBJ2-5; v_gene: TRBV25-1
CDR3aa: CASSISEGEGIAEAFF; j_gene: TRBJ1-1; v_gene: TRBV19
CDR3aa: CASSLFAGRGETQYF; j_gene: TRBJ2-5; v_gene: TRBV14
CDR3aa: CASSARGSYQPQHF; j_gene: TRBJ1-5; v_gene: TRBV6-4
CDR3aa: CASSLAAGAPNEQFF; j_gene: TRBJ2-1; v_gene: TRBV5-4
CDR3aa: CASSLFQIQETQYF; j_gene: TRBJ2-5; v_gene: TRBV7-2
CDR3aa: CASRRGASDTQYF; j_gene: TRBJ2-3; v_gene: TRBV7-2
CDR3aa: CASSEIFFQETQYF; j_gene: TRBJ2-5; v_gene: TRBV6-1
CDR3aa: CASSYRLAGGPSGEQFF; j_gene: TRBJ2-1; v_gene: TRBV27
CDR3aa: CASSLGQAYSPLHF; j_gene: TRBJ1-6; v_gene: TRBV7-2
CDR3aa: CASSYSPRADTQYF; j_gene: TRBJ2-3; v_gene: TRBV6-2/TRBV6-3
CDR3aa: CASSEEMAAPQPQHF; j_gene: TRBJ1-5; v_gene: TRBV6-1
CDR3aa: CASSEVDSNQPQHF; j_gene: TRBJ1-5; v_gene: TRBV2
CDR3aa: CASQGTEYSPLHF; j_gene: TRBJ1-6; v_gene: TRBV6-5
CDR3aa: CASGGPLAAYNEQFF; j_gene: TRBJ2-1; v_gene: TRBV12-5
CDR3aa: CASSLRSGATPDTQYF; j_gene: TRBJ2-3; v_gene: TRBV7-2
CDR3aa: CASSQDLGTGGYYGYTF; j_gene: TRBJ1-2; v_gene: TRBV3-1/TRBV3-2
CDR3aa: CASSEEGGSLNTEAFF; j_gene: TRBJ1-1; v_gene: TRBV6-4
CDR3aa: CASSFTGGTEAFF; j_gene: TRBJ1-1; v_gene: TRBV19
CDR3aa: CASSQEDRTTEAFF; j_gene: TRBJ1-1; v_gene: TRBV4-3
CDR3aa: CASAGTGYFNEKLFF; j_gene: TRBJ1-4; v_gene: TRBV12-5
CDR3aa: CASSLAGGSGNEQFF; j_gene: TRBJ2-1; v_gene: TRBV7-2
CDR3aa: CASSHSDRALLHF; j_gene: TRBJ1-6; v_gene: TRBV7-2
CDR3aa: CASSQTDRQSSGANVLTF; j_gene: TRBJ2-6; v_gene: TRBV14
CDR3aa: CAISETGNGYTF; j_gene: TRBJ1-2; v_gene: TRBV10-3
CDR3aa: CASSGGQGQYTQYF; j_gene: TRBJ2-3; v_gene: TRBV7-3
CDR3aa: CASSLQGLAGGPSTDTQYF; j_gene: TRBJ2-3; v_gene: TRBV27
CDR3aa: CASSLDRADSPLHF; j_gene: TRBJ1-6; v_gene: TRBV5-1
CDR3aa: CASSDGQGRNQPQHF; j_gene: TRBJ1-5; v_gene: TRBV5-4
CDR3aa: CASSYPDRANTGELFF; j_gene: TRBJ2-2; v_gene: TRBV6-6